This paragraph reports one T cell receptor beta chain. The antigen remains unidentified. This entry comes from a study of cytomegalovirus exposure and HLA in healthy donors. Notes on the study in general: Accurate HLA-A and HLA-B prediction from TCR beta sequences was reported for most subjects. Per a later analysis, HLA-associated TCR beta chains showed more clonal expansion than other, equally common TCR beta chains. For most TCR beta V segments, an earlier analysis put the productive rate at about 87% or about 30% of the time. The study put under 200 TCR beta chains on its list as cytomegalovirus-associated.

The CDR3 is 15 amino acids. CDR1 and CDR2 (germline): SGHRS, YFSETQ. V shed 0 bases and J shed 4 bases, with 12 bases lying between them. Researchers ran the PCR with 60 Vbeta and 13 Jbeta primers. Profiled with immunoSEQ multiplex PCR; TCRdb holds only in-frame clones, not every one. The sample includes 130,000 or so clones, roughly 74% of them seen just once. Sample: PBMCs. This sequence originates from a man between 35 and 55 years old in good health and CMV-seropositive. The J gene is TRBJ2-3, the V gene TRBV5-1; D is ambiguous. In nucleotides, the CDR3 is TGCGCCAGCAGCTTGGAGCCAACAGTCCCAGATACGCAGTATTTT. Encoded protein: CASSLEPTVPDTQYF.